The TCR beta chain under discussion was sequenced for a study of blood T cell repertoires in COVID-19. Study-level background: There were acute and convalescent COVID-19 samples, and they came from the United States, Italy and Spain. T cells, B-cell-depleted T cells, or PBMCs provided the cDNA or gDNA that served as material.

V trimming: 2 bases; J trimming: 6 bases; junction bases outside the gene matches: 7. This CDR3 contains 14 residues. The germline V gene encodes CDR1 SGHNT and CDR2 YYREEE (reference sequence). Authors' processing steps: Estimation of nucleated cell counts relied on the amplification of reference gene primers. Profiling relied on immunoSEQ multiplex PCR, and the TCRdb table lists in-frame clones only, not all of them. V and J calls and clone size are given by that table; D and trimming were obtained from the DNA. The table includes tens of thousands of clones, 90% to 95% detected once. The rearrangement joins TRBV5-4 to TRBJ2-7; TRBD1 matches at 8 bases. Sequencing was done on a sample of peripheral blood. The TCR sequence derives from a human donor with active COVID-19. The donor label of this sample is uncertain. CDR3 loop: CASSFDTGGPEQYF. CDR3 bases: TGTGCCAGCAGCTTCGATACAGGGGGGCCCGAGCAGTACTTC.